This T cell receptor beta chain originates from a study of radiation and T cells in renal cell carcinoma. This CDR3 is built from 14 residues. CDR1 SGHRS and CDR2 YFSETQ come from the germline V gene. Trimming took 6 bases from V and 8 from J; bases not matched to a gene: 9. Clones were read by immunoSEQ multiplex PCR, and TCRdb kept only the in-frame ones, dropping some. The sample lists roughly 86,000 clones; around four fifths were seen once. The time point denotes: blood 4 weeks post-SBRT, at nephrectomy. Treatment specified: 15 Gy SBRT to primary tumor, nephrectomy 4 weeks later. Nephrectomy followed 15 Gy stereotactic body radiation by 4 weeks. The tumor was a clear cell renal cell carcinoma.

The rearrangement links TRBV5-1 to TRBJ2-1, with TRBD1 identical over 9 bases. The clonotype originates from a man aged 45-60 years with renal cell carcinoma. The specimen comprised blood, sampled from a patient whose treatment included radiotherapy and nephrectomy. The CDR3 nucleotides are TGCGCCAGCACCCCTGGGACAGGGCTCTATGAGCAGTTCTTC. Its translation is CASTPGTGLYEQFF.